The next 14 T cell receptor beta chains were all read from a single sample in a study of T-cell reconstitution after alpha-beta-depleted transplantation in children. This sample's TCRbeta library carried unique molecular identifier barcodes. From the PCR reads, TCRdb called clonotypes with MiXCR, one entry per CDR3 protein. The sample has fewer than 550,000 distinct CDR3 sequences, 10% to 12% seen once. Sequencing used PBMCs, mostly from graft donor cells, obtained 180 days after TCRalphabeta/CD19-depleted stem cell transplant. These receptors came from a female patient between 2 and 15 years old who had a stem cell transplant for aplastic anemia, so the T cells may come from the graft donor.

There are a few counts of this clonotype. The V call is TRBV20-1, the J call TRBJ1-1; D possibly corresponds to TRBD1 (5 bases). V was trimmed by 1 base and J by 7 bases, leaving 10 bases between them. The CDR3 runs 12 residues. Germline loops: CDR1 DFQATT, CDR2 SNEGSKA (reference sequence). The CDR3 region has the DNA TGCAGTGCTAGAGGGGGGTCGCTTGAAGCTTTCTTT. The encoded protein is CSARGGSLEAFF.

CDR3 in amino acids: CASSSARSGRGDTQYF. The CDR3 nucleotides read TGTGCCAGCAGCTCTGCCCGGAGCGGGAGAGGAGATACGCAGTATTTT. This chain links TRBV11-3 with TRBJ2-3; 8 bases fit TRBD2. From germline, CDR1 is SGHNT and CDR2 YENEEA. V gave up 4 bases and J gave up 5 bases; unmatched junction bases: 11. The CDR3 sequence is 16 residues long. Based on the CDR3 plus reference TRBV11-3 and TRBJ2-3, the full variable domain is EAGVVQSPRYKIIEKKQPVAFWCNPISGHNTLYWYLQNLGQGPELLIRYENEEAVDDSQLPKDRFSAERLKGVDSTLKIQPAELGDSAVYLCASSSARSGRGDTQYFGPGTRLTVL.

This sequence joins TRBV6-5 and TRBJ1-2; perhaps TRBD1 as D (6 bases). The V gene lost 0 bases and the J gene lost 8 bases, with 10 bases spanning the gap. Per the germline V gene, CDR1 is MNHEY and CDR2 is SVGAGI. This CDR3 is 13 amino acids long. Here the CDR3 DNA reads TGTGCCAGCAGTTACTCTCCCGGGGGCGGCTACACCTTC. It yields the protein CASSYSPGGGYTF.

In this sample, this clonotype turned up a few times. The genes are TRBV12-3 or TRBV12-4 and TRBJ2-1; D is uncertain. V was clipped by 2 bases and J by 0 bases, with 8 bases between them. This CDR3 has 15 residues. The CDR3 loop is CASSLIRSSYNEQFF. CDR3 nucleotide sequence: TGTGCCAGCAGTTTAATCCGGAGCTCCTACAATGAGCAGTTCTTC.

The sample holds a few counts of this clonotype. This rearrangement joins TRBV11-1 to TRBJ2-5, with 10 bases lining up with TRBD2. The CDR3 contains 18 residues. V lost 4 bases and J lost 6; bases outside the gene matches: 17. Germline V gene data show CDR1 as SGHAT and CDR2 as FQDESV (reference sequence). CDR3 protein: CASSSLAGGLDSGKTQYF. Written as DNA, the CDR3 is TGTGCCAGCAGCTCCTTAGCGGGAGGACTTGACAGCGGAAAGACCCAGTACTTC. Using reference TRBV11-1 and TRBJ2-5 for the parts outside the CDR3, the full variable domain is EAEVAQSPRYKITEKSQAVAFWCDPISGHATLYWYRQILGQGPELLVQFQDESVVDDSQLPKDRFSAERLKGVDSTLKIQPAELGDSAMYLCASSSLAGGLDSGKTQYFGPGTRLLVL.

The chain uses TRBV19 and TRBJ1-1; 10 bases are a match to TRBD1. The CDR3 contains 17 residues. Germline V gene lookup returns CDR1 LNHDA and CDR2 SQIVND (reference sequence). Trimming cost V 2 bases and J 0 bases; bases outside gene matches: 6. This CDR3 is CASSIRGTGAMNTEAFF. CDR3 bases: TGTGCCAGTAGTATACGTGGGACAGGGGCCATGAACACTGAAGCTTTCTTT.

This clonotype was recorded at least ten times. The chain uses TRBV28 and TRBJ2-5, with 7 bases matching TRBD2. Losses at the gene ends were 3 bases for V and 5 bases for J; bases not matched to a gene: 15. The CDR3 has 17 amino acids. In germline, CDR1 is MDHEN, CDR2 SYDVKM. The CDR3 loop is CASSLGLLAPDPETQYF. The CDR3 DNA is TGTGCCAGCAGTTTGGGGCTACTAGCGCCTGACCCGGAGACCCAGTACTTC.

This chain links TRBV12-3 or TRBV12-4 with TRBJ2-2; 7 bases fit TRBD2. J gave up 5 bases and V 7 bases, and 4 bases lay outside the gene matches. The CDR3 consists of 13 residues. In DNA form, the CDR3 reads TGTGCCAGCATTGCGGGAGATACCGGGGAGCTGTTTTTT. This codes for CASIAGDTGELFF.

This clonotype was picked up a small number of times. The rearrangement joins TRBV6-2 or TRBV6-3 to TRBJ2-1; D might be TRBD2 (6 bases). The CDR3 sequence is 15 residues long. Trimming stripped 1 base from V and 6 bases from J, with 13 bases between. CDR1 is MNHEY and CDR2 is SVGEGT in the germline V gene. The CDR3 is CASSYLGLEGNEQFF. The CDR3 DNA reads TGTGCCAGCAGTTACTTGGGACTGGAGGGCAATGAGCAGTTCTTC.

The chain employs TRBV15 and TRBJ2-7; no clear D gene. V lost 0 bases to trimming and J lost 5 bases, with 8 bases between them. The CDR3 length is 13 residues. Germline V CDR1 and CDR2: LNHNV, YYDKDF (reference sequence). The CDR3 DNA reads as TGTGCCACCAGCAGAGATTGGCAGGACGAGCAGTACGTC. This gives the protein CATSRDWQDEQYV.

The genes are TRBV6-5 and TRBJ2-5, with D possibly being TRBD1 or TRBD2 (5 bases each). Trimming removed 7 bases at V and 0 bases at J, with 18 bases between. Germline CDR1 MNHEY, CDR2 SVGAGI. CDR3 size: 16 residues. This chain's CDR3 is CASTSYDEGYQETQYF. The CDR3 DNA is TGTGCCAGCACCAGTTACGATGAGGGGTACCAAGAGACCCAGTACTTC.

This rearrangement joins TRBV7-3 to TRBJ2-1; TRBD2 agrees at 10 bases. The CDR3 runs to 16 residues. CDR1 is SGHTA and CDR2 is FQGTGA in the germline V gene. Trimming removed 4 bases from V and 7 bases from J; junction bases left unmatched: 10. CDR3 DNA: TGTGCCAGCAGCTCACCGGGACTAGCGCCGGGGAATGAGCAGTTCTTC. It translates to CASSSPGLAPGNEQFF.

The chain recombines TRBV7-6 with TRBJ2-7, with 9 bases fitting TRBD1. The CDR3 contains 19 residues. Looked up from germline, CDR1 is SGHVS and CDR2 is FNYEAQ. The trim removed 1 base at V and 6 bases at J, leaving 19 bases unmatched. The CDR3 spells CASSLVISPPGQGLSEQYF. CDR3 nucleotide sequence: TGTGCCAGCAGCTTAGTGATATCACCGCCGGGACAGGGCCTCTCCGAGCAGTACTTC. Together with reference TRBV7-6 and TRBJ2-7, the CDR3 gives the full variable domain: GAGVSQSPRYKVTKRGQDVALRCDPISGHVSLYWYRQALGQGPEFLTYFNYEAQQDKSGLPNDRFSAERPEGSISTLTIQRTEQRDSAMYRCASSLVISPPGQGLSEQYFGPGTRLTVT.

A few counts support this clonotype. This chain connects TRBV7-2 to TRBJ2-7; tentatively, D is TRBD1 or TRBD2 (5 bases each). From germline, CDR1 is SGHTA and CDR2 FQGNSA. The CDR3 sequence is 14 residues long. The V and J ends lost 4 bases and 3 bases respectively, with 13 bases between them. CDR3 region: CASSSGPRDYEQYV. CDR3 in DNA: TGTGCCAGCAGCTCGGGACCTCGGGACTACGAGCAGTACGTC.